This T cell receptor (beta chain) derives from a study of radiotherapy plus CTLA-4 blockade in lung cancer. For the study at large: There were objective responses in over 15% of patients, and 30% to 35% had disease control. Study-wide points: Researchers report tumor-derived TCR clones expanding in blood after radiotherapy plus ipilimumab. Per reports, early blood T cell clone dynamics, plus interferon-beta, forecast response most strongly.

Assay: immunoSEQ multiplex PCR; the TCRdb copy retains only in-frame clones and omits some. This table holds around 100,000 clones, approximately 77% found once. This clone was seen a few times. The target antigen is unknown. The sequence was obtained from a human donor with non-small cell lung cancer that progressed on radiotherapy plus ipilimumab. Some clones in this sample may be carry-over from other donors' samples. Here the sequenced sample was peripheral blood, taken from a patient treated with radiotherapy plus ipilimumab.

The CDR3 DNA reads as TGTGCCAGCAGCCTTTCGTCTTTTGGACGGGCAATGAACACCGGGGAGCTGTTTTTT. Translating it yields CASSLSSFGRAMNTGELFF. J is TRBJ2-2 and V is TRBV7-9; no definite D call. V was shortened by 5 bases and J by 1 base, with 23 bases between the two germline ends. Looked up from germline, CDR1 is SEHNR and CDR2 is FQNEAQ (reference sequence). This CDR3 region has 19 residues.